Listed below are T cell receptor beta chains from one sample, sequenced in a study of Graves' ophthalmopathy and Graves' hyperthyroidism. TCRdb passed the multiplex PCR reads through MiXCR, listing each CDR3 protein once. The data show approximately 380,000 distinct CDR3 sequences, 21% seen once. Sequencing used peripheral blood. The source is a woman younger than 30 with stable Graves' hyperthyroidism. The CDR3 runs from the conserved cysteine through the conserved F or W. A D gene is named only where the DNA matches it firmly. The size of a clone is reported for some rows only, either as once, few or many, or as a class for expanded clones.

TRBJ2-2 | 15 | TRBD1 | . | TRBV12-3/TRBV12-4 | TGTGCCAGCAGTTTCGGACAGGGGGCTGGCGGGGAGCTGTTTTTT | CASSFGQGAGGELFF
TRBJ2-2 | 17 | TRBD1 | many | TRBV7-7 | TGTGCTAGCAGCTTATCAATAGGGGGCCCAGACACCGGGGAGCTGTTTTTT | CASSLSIGGPDTGELFF
TRBJ1-2 | 15 | . | . | TRBV6-5 | TGTGCCAGCAGTTACTCGACCGTATCCGACAGTGGCTACACCTTC | CASSYSTVSDSGYTF
TRBJ2-2 | 14 | . | . | TRBV6-2/TRBV6-3 | TGTGCCAGCAGTTACAGGCGCTTTTTGGGGGAGCTGTTTTTT | CASSYRRFLGELFF
TRBJ1-1 | 13 | . | many | TRBV20-1 | TGCAGTGCTAGAGAGTGGGGGAACACTGAAGCTTTCTTT | CSAREWGNTEAFF
TRBJ1-5 | 13 | . | . | TRBV30 | TGTGCCTGGAGCAAGGAAGCCCATCAGCCCCAGCATTTT | CAWSKEAHQPQHF
TRBJ2-7 | 11 | . | many | TRBV6-5 | TGTGCCAGCAGTTTTAACTACGAGCAGTACTTC | CASSFNYEQYF
TRBJ2-3 | 14 | . | . | TRBV9 | TGTGCCTCAAGCGGCGTGGGAGTCACAGATACGCAGTATTTT | CASSGVGVTDTQYF
TRBJ1-2 | 15 | TRBD1 | many | TRBV9 | TGTGCCAGCAGCCCCCGGACAGGGGGTTCCTATGGCTACACCTTC | CASSPRTGGSYGYTF
TRBJ1-1 | 12 | . | . | TRBV6-4 | TGTGCCAGCAGTGAATTAGACGTGGAAGCTTTCTTT | CASSELDVEAFF
TRBJ1-1 | 13 | . | . | TRBV12-3/TRBV12-4 | TGTGCCAGCAGTTTTATCAGCTACACTGAAGCTTTCTTT | CASSFISYTEAFF
TRBJ1-1 | 16 | TRBD1 | few | TRBV27 | TGTGCCAGCAGTCCCCCCACCCGACAGGGATTAACTGAAGCTTTCTTT | CASSPPTRQGLTEAFF
TRBJ2-2 | 14 | . | . | TRBV7-2 | TGTGCCAGCAGCCAGTTCGCGAACACCGGGGAGCTGTGTTTT | CASSQFANTGELCF
TRBJ2-2 | 14 | TRBD2 | many | TRBV6-5 | TGTGCCAGCGGGACTAGCGGGTACACCGGGGAGCTGTTTTTT | CASGTSGYTGELFF
TRBJ2-5 | 14 | . | many | TRBV12-3/TRBV12-4 | TGTGCCAGCAGTTCCTATGGGGGCCAAGAGACCCAGTACTTC | CASSSYGGQETQYF
TRBJ2-7 | 18 | TRBD1 | many | TRBV6-2/TRBV6-3 | TGTGCCAGCAGCCTCCGGGACAGGGGGTCCCCGAGCTCCTACGAGCAGTACTTC | CASSLRDRGSPSSYEQYF
TRBJ2-7 | 17 | . | many | TRBV7-8 | TGTGCCAGCAGCGGATTAACCGGGACCCACAAGTCCTACGAGCAGTACTTC | CASSGLTGTHKSYEQYF
TRBJ2-7 | 17 | TRBD2 | many | TRBV4-1 | TGCGCCAGCAGCCAATCCTTCGGTGCTAGCGGGAGCTACGAGCAGTACTTC | CASSQSFGASGSYEQYF
TRBJ1-2 | 13 | . | many | TRBV2 | TGTGCCACCTTCGAGACAGGTCGGAGGGGCTACACCTTC | CATFETGRRGYTF
TRBJ2-2 | 17 | TRBD2 | many | TRBV12-3/TRBV12-4 | TGTGCCAGCAAACTAGCGGGAGGGGTGCAGAACACCGGGGAGCTGTTTTTT | CASKLAGGVQNTGELFF
TRBJ1-1 | 15 | . | many | TRBV6-5 | TGTGCCAGCAGTTACTCTACAGGGTGGACCACTGAAGCTTTCTTT | CASSYSTGWTTEAFF
TRBJ2-7 | 15 | TRBD1 | many | TRBV6-2/TRBV6-3 | TGTGCCAGCACCTGGGGACAGGGAATCTTCTACGAGCAGTACTTC | CASTWGQGIFYEQYF
TRBJ1-1 | 16 | TRBD1 | . | TRBV6-2/TRBV6-3 | TGTGCCAGCAGTTACCGGGACAGGGGGCCGAACACTGAAGCTTTCTTT | CASSYRDRGPNTEAFF
TRBJ1-6 | 15 | . | few | TRBV19 | TGTGCCAGTGCCGCCGAGAGGGGGAGGAATTCACCCCCCCACTTT | CASAAERGRNSPPHF
TRBJ1-1 | 13 | . | many | TRBV30 | TGTGCCTGGAATTGGGGGGGTGGCACTGAAGCTTTCTTT | CAWNWGGGTEAFF
TRBJ2-2 | 14 | . | many | TRBV6-4 | TGTGCCAGCAGCCCGGACGGAAACAGCGGGGAGCTGTTTTTT | CASSPDGNSGELFF
TRBJ2-7 | 15 | . | many | TRBV6-1 | TGTGCCAGCAGAAGAAGGGCTGCAAGCTCCTACGAGCAGTACTTC | CASRRRAASSYEQYF
TRBJ1-4 | 14 | . | . | TRBV10-2 | TGCGCCAGCAGTGAGGTACTAAGGGGTGAAAAACTGTTTTTT | CASSEVLRGEKLFF
TRBJ2-7 | 15 | TRBD2 | few | TRBV3-1 | TGTGCCAGCAGCCAACCCAAGCGGGGCTCCTACGAGCAGTACTTC | CASSQPKRGSYEQYF
TRBJ2-4 | 18 | . | . | TRBV11-2 | TGTGCCAGCAGCTTAACACGACAAACCCCTTTAGCCAAAAACATTCAGTACTTC | CASSLTRQTPLAKNIQYF
TRBJ2-2 | 14 | . | many | TRBV6-5 | TGTGCCAGCAGTTCTATCTCGAACACCGGGGAGCTGTTTTTT | CASSSISNTGELFF